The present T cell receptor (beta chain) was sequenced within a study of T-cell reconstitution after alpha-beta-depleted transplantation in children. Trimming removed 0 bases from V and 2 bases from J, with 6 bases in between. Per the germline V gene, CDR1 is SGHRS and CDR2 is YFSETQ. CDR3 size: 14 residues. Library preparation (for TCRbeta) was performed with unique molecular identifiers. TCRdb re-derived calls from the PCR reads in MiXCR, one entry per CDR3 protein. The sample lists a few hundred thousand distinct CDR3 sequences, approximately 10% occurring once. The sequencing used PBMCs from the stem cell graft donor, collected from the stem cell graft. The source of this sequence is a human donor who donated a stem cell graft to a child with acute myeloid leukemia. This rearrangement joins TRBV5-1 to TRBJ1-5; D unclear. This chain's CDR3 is CASSLDSGNQPQHF. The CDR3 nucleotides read TGCGCCAGCAGCTTGGATTCCGGCAATCAGCCCCAGCATTTT.